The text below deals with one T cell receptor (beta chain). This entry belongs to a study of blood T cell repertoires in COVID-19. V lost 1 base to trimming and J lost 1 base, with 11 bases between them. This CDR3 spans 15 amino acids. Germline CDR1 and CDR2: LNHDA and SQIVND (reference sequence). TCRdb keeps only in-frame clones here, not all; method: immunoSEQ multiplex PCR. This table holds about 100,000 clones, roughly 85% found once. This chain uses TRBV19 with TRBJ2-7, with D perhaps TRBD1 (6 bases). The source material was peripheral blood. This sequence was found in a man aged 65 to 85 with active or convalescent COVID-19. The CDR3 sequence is CASSIGSGASYEQYF. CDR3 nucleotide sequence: TGTGCCAGTAGTATAGGTTCAGGGGCTTCCTACGAGCAGTACTTC.